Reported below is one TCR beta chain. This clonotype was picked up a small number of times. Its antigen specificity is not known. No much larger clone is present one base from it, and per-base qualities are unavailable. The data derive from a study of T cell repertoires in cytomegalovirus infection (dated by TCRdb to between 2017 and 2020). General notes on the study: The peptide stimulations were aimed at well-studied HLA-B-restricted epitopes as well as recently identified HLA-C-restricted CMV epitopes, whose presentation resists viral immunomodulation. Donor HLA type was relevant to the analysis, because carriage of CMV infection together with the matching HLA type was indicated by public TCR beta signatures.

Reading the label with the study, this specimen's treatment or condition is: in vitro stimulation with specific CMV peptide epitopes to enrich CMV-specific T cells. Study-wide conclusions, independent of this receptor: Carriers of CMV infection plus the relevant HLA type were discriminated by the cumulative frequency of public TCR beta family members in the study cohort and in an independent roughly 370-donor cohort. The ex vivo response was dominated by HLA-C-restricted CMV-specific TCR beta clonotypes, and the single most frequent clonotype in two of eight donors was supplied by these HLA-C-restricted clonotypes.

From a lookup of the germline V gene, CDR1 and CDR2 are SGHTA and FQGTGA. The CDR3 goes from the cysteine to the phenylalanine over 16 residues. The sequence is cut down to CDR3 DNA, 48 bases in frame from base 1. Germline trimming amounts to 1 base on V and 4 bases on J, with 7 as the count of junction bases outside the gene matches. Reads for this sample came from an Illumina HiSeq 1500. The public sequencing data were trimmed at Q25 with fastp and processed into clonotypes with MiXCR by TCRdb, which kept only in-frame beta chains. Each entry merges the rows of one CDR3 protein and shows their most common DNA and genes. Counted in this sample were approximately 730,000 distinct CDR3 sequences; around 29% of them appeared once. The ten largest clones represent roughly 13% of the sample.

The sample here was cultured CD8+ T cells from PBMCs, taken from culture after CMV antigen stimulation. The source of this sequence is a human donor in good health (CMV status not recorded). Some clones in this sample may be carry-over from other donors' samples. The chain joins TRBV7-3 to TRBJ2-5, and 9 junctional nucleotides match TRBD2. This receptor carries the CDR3 CASSLNGGGAGETQYF. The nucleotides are TGTGCCAGCAGCTTAAATGGCGGGGGGGCCGGAGAGACCCAGTACTTC. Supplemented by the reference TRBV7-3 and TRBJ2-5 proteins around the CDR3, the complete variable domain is GAGVSQTPSNKVTEKGKYVELRCDPISGHTALYWYRQSLGQGPEFLIYFQGTGAADDSGLPNDRFFAVRPEGSVSTLKIQRTERGDSAVYLCASSLNGGGAGETQYFGPGTRLLVL.